This record concerns one T cell receptor beta chain sequence. The sample belongs to a study of cytomegalovirus exposure and HLA in healthy donors. The CDR3 is made up of 15 amino acids. The V segment lost 2 bases and the J segment 7 bases; nucleotides outside the gene matches: 6. Germline V lookup: CDR1 SGHRS, CDR2 YFSETQ. The PCR contained 60 Vbeta and 13 Jbeta primers. The protocol was immunoSEQ multiplex PCR, while the TCRdb copy is restricted to in-frame clones and leaves out a portion. Among 120,000 or so clones listed, roughly 80% were seen once. Sample: PBMCs. This TCR was sampled from a man aged 30 to 45 in good health and CMV-seronegative. The chain carries TRBV5-1 and TRBJ2-1; 10 nucleotides line up with TRBD2. The CDR3 loop is CASSLAGGLGNEQFF. The CDR3 bases are TGCGCCAGCAGCTTAGCGGGGGGGCTGGGGAATGAGCAGTTCTTC.